This TCR beta chain was observed in a study of T cell responses to AZD1222 COVID-19 vaccine. Study-wide results and caveats: It should be noted that donors were predominantly white British and more often female, and clonal diversity was possibly underestimated.

Germline CDR1 reads GTSNPN; CDR2 reads SVGIG (reference sequence). Trimming removed 3 bases at V and 7 bases at J, with 18 bases between. The CDR3 is made up of 14 amino acids. TCRdb's copy holds only in-frame clones and misses some; the assay was immunoSEQ multiplex PCR. The sample has over 150,000 clones, roughly 90% seen once. For this clone: What it recognizes is unknown.

The specimen comprised peripheral blood, sampled on day 0 of AZD1222 vaccination. The rearrangement joins TRBV30 to TRBJ2-5; perhaps D is TRBD1 or TRBD2 (5 bases each). The receptor's source is an adult in good health. This CDR3 is CAWSPGDQQRTQYF. CDR3 DNA: TGTGCCTGGAGCCCTGGGGACCAGCAACGGACCCAGTACTTC. Combining the CDR3 with reference TRBV30 and TRBJ2-5 gives the whole variable domain SQTIHQWPATLVQPVGSPLSLECTVEGTSNPNLYWYRQAAGRGLQLLFYSVGIGQISSEVPQNLSASRPQDRQFILSSKKLLLSDSGFYLCAWSPGDQQRTQYFGPGTRLLVL.